The sequence of this T cell receptor beta chain was determined in a study of graft-versus-host responses after intestinal transplantation. Study context: Following induction with anti-thymocyte globulin, all recipients were given tacrolimus and steroids for about three years. Study results and limitations: Allografts of one patient group, those with graft-donor T cell macrochimerism, had high graft-versus-host to host-versus-graft clonal ratios. The recipient marrow held GvH clones, and some of them showed up first in ileum or blood. Circulating GvH clone levels at their peak were associated with HvG declines (early post-transplant).

A remark on this clone: Its antigen is not identified.

Some clones are missing from TCRdb's copy, which holds only in-frame ones; the method was immunoSEQ multiplex PCR. The table lists around 110,000 clones, 90% of them singletons. CDR1 and CDR2 from the germline V gene are LGHNA and YSLEER. The CDR3 loop spans 18 amino acids. With 0 bases clipped from V and 5 bases from J, the junction kept 12 bases outside the gene matches. This specimen consisted of unstimulated CD4+ T cells sorted from spleen or lymph node cells, obtained before intestinal transplant. The chain carries TRBV4-3 and TRBJ2-1, with 8 bases aligning to TRBD1. The source is a human donor who received an intestinal transplant. CDR3 residues: CASSQDIGGRGHNNEQFF. The CDR3 bases are TGCGCCAGCAGCCAAGATATCGGGGGCAGGGGGCACAACAATGAGCAGTTCTTC.